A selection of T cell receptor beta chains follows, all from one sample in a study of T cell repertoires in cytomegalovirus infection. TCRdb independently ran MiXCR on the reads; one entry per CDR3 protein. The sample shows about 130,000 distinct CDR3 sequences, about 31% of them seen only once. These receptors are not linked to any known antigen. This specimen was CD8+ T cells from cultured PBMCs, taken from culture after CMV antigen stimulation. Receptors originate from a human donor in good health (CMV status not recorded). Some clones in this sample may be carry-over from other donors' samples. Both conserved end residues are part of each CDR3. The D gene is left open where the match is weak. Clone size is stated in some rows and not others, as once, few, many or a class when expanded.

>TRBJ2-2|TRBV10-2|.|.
CASSDGGSGGELFF
TGCGCCAGCAGTGACGGGGGCAGTGGCGGGGAGCTGTTTTTT
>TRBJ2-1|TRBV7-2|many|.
CASSLDGFSAYNEQFF
TGTGCCAGCAGCTTAGACGGCTTTTCAGCATACAATGAGCAGTTCTTC
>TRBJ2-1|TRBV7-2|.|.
CASSSPGADYNEQFF
TGTGCCAGCAGCTCCCCTGGAGCCGACTACAATGAGCAGTTCTTC
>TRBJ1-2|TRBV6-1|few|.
CASSSDPFGYTF
TGTGCCAGCAGTTCCGACCCGTTTGGCTACACCTTC
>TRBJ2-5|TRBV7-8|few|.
CASSFMTDQETQYF
TGTGCCAGCAGCTTCATGACGGACCAAGAGACCCAGTACTTC
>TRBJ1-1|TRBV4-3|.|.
CASSHGGFSEAFF
TGCGCCAGCAGCCACGGAGGGTTTAGTGAAGCTTTCTTT
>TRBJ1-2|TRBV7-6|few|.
CASSSLSAYGYTF
TGTGCCAGCAGCTCCCTATCGGCATATGGCTACACCTTC
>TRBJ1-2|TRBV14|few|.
CASSPTKHSSGENGYTF
TGTGCCAGCAGCCCGACGAAGCACTCAAGCGGGGAAAATGGCTACACCTTC
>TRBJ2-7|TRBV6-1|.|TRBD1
CASSEQGAVGIF
TGTGCCAGCAGTGAACAGGGGGCTGTAGGGATTTTC
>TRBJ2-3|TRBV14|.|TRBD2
CASSQNSGGITDTQYF
TGTGCCAGCAGCCAGAATAGCGGGGGTATCACAGATACGCAGTATTTT
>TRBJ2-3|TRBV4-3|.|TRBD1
CASSLYRDRDLTDTQYF
TGCGCCAGCAGCCTCTACCGGGACAGGGACCTCACAGATACGCAGTATTTT
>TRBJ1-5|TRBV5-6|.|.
CASSLGGVANQPQHF
TGTGCCAGCAGCTTGGGCGGGGTGGCTAATCAGCCCCAGCATTTT
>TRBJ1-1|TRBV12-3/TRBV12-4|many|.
CASSLIQGLRTEAFF
TGTGCCAGCAGTTTAATTCAGGGTTTGAGGACTGAAGCTTTCTTT
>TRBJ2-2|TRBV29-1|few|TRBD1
CSVDGQGNTGELFF
TGCAGCGTTGACGGACAGGGTAACACCGGGGAGCTGTTTTTT
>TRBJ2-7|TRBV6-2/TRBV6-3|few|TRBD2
CASADAGGPVYEQYF
TGTGCCAGCGCGGATGCGGGGGGCCCAGTATACGAGCAGTACTTC
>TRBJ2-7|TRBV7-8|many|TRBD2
CASSFGTSGYEQYF
TGTGCCAGCAGCTTCGGGACTAGCGGATACGAGCAGTACTTC
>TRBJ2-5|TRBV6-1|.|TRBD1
CASSEVGQGETQYF
TGTGCCAGCAGTGAAGTTGGACAGGGGGAGACCCAGTACTTC
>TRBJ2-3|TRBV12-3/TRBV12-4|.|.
CASSPLRFNRTDTQYF
TGTGCCAGCAGTCCCCTACGTTTCAACAGGACAGATACGCAGTATTTT
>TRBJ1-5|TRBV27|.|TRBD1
CASSPGTGLGQPQHF
TGTGCCAGCAGCCCGGGGACAGGTCTAGGTCAGCCCCAGCATTTT
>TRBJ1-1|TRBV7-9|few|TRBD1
CASSSPGQGNEAFF
TGTGCCAGCAGCTCTCCGGGACAGGGTAATGAAGCTTTCTTT
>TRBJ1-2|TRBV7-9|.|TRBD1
CASSPTGGAYGYTF
TGTGCCAGCAGCCCTACAGGGGGTGCCTATGGCTACACCTTC
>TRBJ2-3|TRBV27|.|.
CASSLAGTSTDTQYF
TGTGCCAGCAGTTTAGCCGGTACTAGCACAGATACGCAGTATTTT
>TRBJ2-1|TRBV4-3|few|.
CASSHPLGRSSYNEQFF
TGCGCCAGCAGCCACCCTCTGGGGAGGAGCTCCTACAATGAGCAGTTCTTC
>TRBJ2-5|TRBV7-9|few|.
CASSSLRGTQETQYF
TGTGCCAGCAGCTCACTTCGGGGGACCCAAGAGACCCAGTACTTC
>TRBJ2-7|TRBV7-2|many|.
CASSLGTGGPYEQYF
TGTGCCAGCAGCTTAGGGACGGGGGGCCCCTACGAGCAGTACTTC
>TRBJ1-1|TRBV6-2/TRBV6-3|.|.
CASRPTPGHQEAFF
TGTGCCAGCAGACCGACCCCGGGACACCAAGAAGCTTTCTTT
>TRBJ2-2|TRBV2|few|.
CASTEGVAGELFF
TGTGCCAGCACCGAAGGGGTGGCCGGGGAGCTGTTTTTT
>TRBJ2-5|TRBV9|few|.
CASSDRDDSGETQYF
TGTGCCAGCAGCGACCGGGACGATAGCGGAGAGACCCAGTACTTC
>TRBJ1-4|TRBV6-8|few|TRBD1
CASSQTGVNEKLFF
TGTGCCAGCAGTCAAACAGGGGTTAATGAAAAACTGTTTTTT
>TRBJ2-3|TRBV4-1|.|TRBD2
CASSWGLAGGALTDTQYF
TGCGCCAGCAGTTGGGGACTAGCGGGGGGAGCCCTTACAGATACGCAGTATTTT
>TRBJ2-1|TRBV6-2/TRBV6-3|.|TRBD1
CASSPEWTGRGGEQFF
TGTGCCAGCAGCCCAGAGTGGACAGGCCGCGGCGGTGAGCAGTTCTTC
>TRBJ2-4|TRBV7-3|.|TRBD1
CASSSTGAPCF
TGTGCCAGCAGCTCCACAGGGGCCCCATGCTTC
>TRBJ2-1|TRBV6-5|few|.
CASSYGSGGGEFEQFF
TGTGCCAGCAGTTACGGATCCGGTGGGGGAGAGTTCGAGCAGTTCTTC
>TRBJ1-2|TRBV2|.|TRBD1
CACPRDRENGYTF
TGTGCCTGCCCCCGGGACAGGGAGAATGGCTACACCTTC
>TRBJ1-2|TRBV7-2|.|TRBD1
CASSPRDREFYGYTF
TGTGCCAGCAGCCCGCGGGACAGAGAATTCTATGGCTACACCTTC
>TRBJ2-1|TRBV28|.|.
CASSSFRSPANEQFF
TGTGCCAGCAGTTCGTTCAGAAGCCCGGCCAATGAGCAGTTCTTC
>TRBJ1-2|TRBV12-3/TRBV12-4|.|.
CASWGGAAGYTF
TGTGCCAGCTGGGGGGGGGCGGCTGGCTACACCTTC
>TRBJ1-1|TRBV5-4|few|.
CASSLDGTEAFF
TGTGCCAGCAGCTTGGATGGCACTGAAGCTTTCTTT
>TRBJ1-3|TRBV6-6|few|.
CASSYRYETGNTIYF
TGTGCCAGCAGTTATAGGTACGAAACTGGAAACACCATATATTTT
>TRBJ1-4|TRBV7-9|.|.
CASSLARQTATNEKLFF
TGTGCCAGCAGCTTAGCCCGACAGACTGCAACTAATGAAAAACTGTTTTTT
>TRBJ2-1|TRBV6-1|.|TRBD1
CASRPSGTGPRFHQFF
TGTGCCAGCAGACCTTCCGGGACAGGGCCAAGGTTTCATCAGTTCTTC
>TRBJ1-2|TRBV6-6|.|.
CASSYLKTGDYGYTF
TGTGCCAGCAGCTACCTGAAGACAGGCGACTATGGCTACACCTTC
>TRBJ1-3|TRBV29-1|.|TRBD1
CSVVDRGVSGNTIYF
TGCAGCGTAGTGGACAGGGGCGTCTCTGGAAACACCATATATTTT
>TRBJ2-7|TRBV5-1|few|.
CASSSHLNRASYEQYF
TGCGCCAGCAGCTCACACTTAAACAGAGCGTCCTACGAGCAGTACTTC
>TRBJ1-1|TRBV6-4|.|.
CASSDLGGTEAFF
TGTGCCAGCAGTGATTTAGGGGGAACTGAAGCTTTCTTT
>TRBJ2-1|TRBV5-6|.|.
CASSLRVDEQFF
TGTGCCAGCAGCTTACGGGTCGATGAGCAGTTCTTC
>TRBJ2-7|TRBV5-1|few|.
CASSPDFQKSYEQYF
TGCGCCAGCAGCCCGGACTTCCAGAAGTCCTACGAGCAGTACTTC
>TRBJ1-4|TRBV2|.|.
CASSEWGSTNEKLFF
TGTGCCAGCAGTGAATGGGGTTCAACTAATGAAAAACTGTTTTTT
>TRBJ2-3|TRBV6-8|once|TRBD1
CASRDRALPSTDTQYF
TGTGCCAGCAGGGACAGGGCGCTCCCTAGCACAGATACGCAGTATTTT
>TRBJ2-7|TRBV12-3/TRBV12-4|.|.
CASSLPYYEQYF
TGTGCCAGCAGTTTACCCTACTACGAGCAGTACTTC
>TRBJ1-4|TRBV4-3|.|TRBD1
CASSRGQVGEKLFF
TGCGCCAGCAGCCGGGGACAGGTTGGTGAAAAACTGTTTTTT
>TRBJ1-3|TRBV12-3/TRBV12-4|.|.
CASSNRVPGNTIYF
TGTGCCAGCAGTAACAGGGTCCCTGGAAACACCATATATTTT
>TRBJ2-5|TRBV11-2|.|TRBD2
CASSLGGLAGGQETQYF
TGTGCCAGCAGCTTAGGGGGACTAGCGGGGGGTCAAGAGACCCAGTACTTC
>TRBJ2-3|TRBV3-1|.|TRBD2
CASSQVAGGYPDTQYF
TGTGCCAGCAGCCAAGTGGCGGGGGGATACCCAGATACGCAGTATTTT
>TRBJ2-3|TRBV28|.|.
CASSLPPSGVEGTDTQYF
TGTGCCAGCAGTTTACCCCCCTCGGGAGTTGAGGGCACAGATACGCAGTATTTT
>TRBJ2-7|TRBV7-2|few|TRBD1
CASSHGRDSVSYEQYF
TGTGCCAGCAGCCATGGCCGGGACAGTGTCTCCTACGAGCAGTACTTC
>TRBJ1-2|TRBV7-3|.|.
CASSPGAGNYGYTF
TGTGCCAGCAGTCCAGGGGCCGGGAACTATGGCTACACCTTC
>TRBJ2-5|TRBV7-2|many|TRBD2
CASKPAGEETQYF
TGTGCCAGCAAACCAGCGGGGGAAGAGACCCAGTACTTC
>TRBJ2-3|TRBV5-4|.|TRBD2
CASSFRGGRADTQYF
TGCGCCAGCAGCTTCCGGGGGGGCCGGGCAGATACGCAGTATTTT